A single sample gave rise to the 3 T cell receptor beta chains below, sequenced in a study of T cell responses to AZD1222 COVID-19 vaccine. Assay: immunoSEQ multiplex PCR; the TCRdb copy retains only in-frame clones and omits some. The table lists roughly 53,000 clones, about 85% of them singletons. The sample consisted of peripheral blood, taken on day 0 of MenACWY control vaccination. The receptor set was obtained from an adult in good health.

The table lists this clone with a count of one. This chain links TRBV7-8 with TRBJ2-3; TRBD1 is a possible D gene (5 bases). Deletions cut 5 bases from V and 2 bases from J, with 17 bases between. Germline V gene data show CDR1 as SGHVS and CDR2 as FQNEAQ. The CDR3 is made up of 16 amino acids. In nucleotides, the CDR3 is TGTGCCAGCAGCCTCGACCTTGGGGCCAACACAGATACGCAGTATTTT. Its protein product is CASSLDLGANTDTQYF.

This chain joins TRBV28 and TRBJ2-5; D is possibly TRBD1 (6 bases). CDR3 length: 16 residues. The V end lost 5 bases, the J end lost 5 bases, and 21 bases lay between the germline ends. Looked up from germline, CDR1 is MDHEN and CDR2 is SYDVKM. The CDR3 region is CASSPWSGQHWETQYF. In nucleotides, the CDR3 is TGTGCCAGCAGTCCCTGGTCCGGACAGCACTGGGAGACCCAGTACTTC.

This chain uses TRBV15 with TRBJ2-7; D is unclear. Between the trimmed V and J ends, which lost 0 bases and 4 bases, there was a span of 7 bases. The CDR3 covers 13 residues. Germline CDR1 LNHNV, CDR2 YYDKDF (reference sequence). The chain's CDR3 is CATSRDTGYEQYF. For the CDR3, the DNA is TGTGCCACCAGCAGAGATACCGGATACGAGCAGTACTTC.